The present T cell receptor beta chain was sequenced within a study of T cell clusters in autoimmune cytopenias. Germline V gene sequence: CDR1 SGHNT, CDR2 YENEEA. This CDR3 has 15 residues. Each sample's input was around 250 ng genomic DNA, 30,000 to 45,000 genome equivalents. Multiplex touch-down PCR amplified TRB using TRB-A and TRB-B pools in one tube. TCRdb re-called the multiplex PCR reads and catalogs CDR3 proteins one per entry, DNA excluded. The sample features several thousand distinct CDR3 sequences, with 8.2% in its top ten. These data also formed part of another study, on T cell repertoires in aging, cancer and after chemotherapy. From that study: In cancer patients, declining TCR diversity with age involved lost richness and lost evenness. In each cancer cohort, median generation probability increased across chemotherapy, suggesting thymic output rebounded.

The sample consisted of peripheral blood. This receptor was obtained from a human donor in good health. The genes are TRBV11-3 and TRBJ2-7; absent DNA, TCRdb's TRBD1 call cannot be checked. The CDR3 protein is CASSSGDRENYEQYF.